A selection of T cell receptor beta chains follows, all from one sample in a study of OX40 agonist ivuxolimab in advanced cancers. TCRdb's copy holds only in-frame clones and misses some; the assay was immunoSEQ multiplex PCR. The profile shows tens of thousands of clones, 84% of them singletons. Sequenced material: CD4+ or CD8+ T cells sorted from blood, taken in a trial of the OX40 agonist ivuxolimab. These receptors were obtained from an adult with an advanced solid tumor such as melanoma, head and neck, liver or kidney cancer. The CDR3 runs from the conserved cysteine through the conserved F or W. A D gene is named only where the DNA matches it firmly. Some rows have no size entry. The others give once, few or many, or a class for an expanded clone.

v_gene: TRBV7-2
abundance: NA
d_gene: NA
j_gene: TRBJ1-6
CDR3aa: CASSLEGGIAYNSPLHF
CDR3nt: TGTGCCAGCAGCTTAGAGGGGGGAATCGCCTATAATTCACCCCTCCACTTT

v_gene: TRBV11-1
abundance: once
d_gene: NA
j_gene: TRBJ2-1
CDR3aa: CASSPEVYSSYNEQFF
CDR3nt: TGTGCCAGCAGCCCGGAGGTATACAGCTCCTACAATGAGCAGTTCTTC

v_gene: TRBV21-1
abundance: NA
d_gene: NA
j_gene: TRBJ2-1
CDR3aa: CASSKAGLGPRGNEQFF
CDR3nt: TGTGCCAGCAGCAAAGCGGGACTAGGGCCGAGGGGGAATGAGCAGTTCTTC

v_gene: TRBV7-6
abundance: NA
d_gene: TRBD1
j_gene: TRBJ1-1
CDR3aa: CASSRGGGLNTEAFF
CDR3nt: TGTGCCAGCAGCCGGGGAGGGGGCCTGAACACTGAAGCTTTCTTT

v_gene: TRBV27
abundance: NA
d_gene: NA
j_gene: TRBJ2-3
CDR3aa: CASSSPGSSTDTQYF
CDR3nt: TGTGCCAGCAGTTCCCCCGGGTCCAGCACAGATACGCAGTATTTT

v_gene: TRBV6-1
abundance: NA
d_gene: NA
j_gene: TRBJ2-5
CDR3aa: CASSVEGGETQYF
CDR3nt: TGTGCCAGCAGCGTCGAGGGGGGGGAGACCCAGTACTTC

v_gene: TRBV28
abundance: NA
d_gene: NA
j_gene: TRBJ1-2
CDR3aa: CASSLNPNYGYTF
CDR3nt: TGTGCCAGCAGTTTAAACCCTAACTATGGCTACACCTTC

v_gene: TRBV7-3
abundance: NA
d_gene: NA
j_gene: TRBJ2-3
CDR3aa: CASSEFGEADTQYF
CDR3nt: TGTGCCAGCAGTGAGTTTGGGGAAGCAGATACGCAGTATTTT

v_gene: TRBV4-1
abundance: NA
d_gene: NA
j_gene: TRBJ1-6
CDR3aa: CASSQAQTLDSPLHF
CDR3nt: TGCGCCAGCAGCCAAGCGCAGACCCTAGATTCACCCCTCCACTTT

v_gene: TRBV7-2
abundance: NA
d_gene: TRBD1
j_gene: TRBJ1-6
CDR3aa: CASSLGQGYNSPLHF
CDR3nt: TGTGCCAGCAGCTTAGGACAGGGTTATAATTCACCCCTCCACTTT

v_gene: TRBV15
abundance: NA
d_gene: NA
j_gene: TRBJ1-2
CDR3aa: CATSRDPGTGRYYGYTF
CDR3nt: TGTGCCACCAGCAGAGATCCGGGAACAGGGCGATACTATGGCTACACCTTC

v_gene: TRBV9
abundance: many
d_gene: NA
j_gene: TRBJ1-1
CDR3aa: CASSVGVQGTEAFF
CDR3nt: TGTGCCAGCAGCGTAGGAGTGCAAGGGACTGAAGCTTTCTTT

v_gene: TRBV7-2
abundance: NA
d_gene: TRBD2
j_gene: TRBJ2-5
CDR3aa: CASSWAGTSGQETQYF
CDR3nt: TGTGCCAGCAGCTGGGCTGGGACTAGCGGCCAAGAGACCCAGTACTTC

v_gene: TRBV6-1
abundance: NA
d_gene: TRBD1
j_gene: TRBJ1-2
CDR3aa: CASSERTEGAQGYTF
CDR3nt: TGTGCCAGCAGTGAGCGAACGGAGGGGGCGCAGGGCTACACCTTC

v_gene: TRBV19
abundance: NA
d_gene: NA
j_gene: TRBJ1-5
CDR3aa: CASSMSRQPQHF
CDR3nt: TGTGCCAGTAGTATGTCAAGGCAGCCCCAGCATTTT

v_gene: TRBV4-3
abundance: NA
d_gene: TRBD1
j_gene: TRBJ1-2
CDR3aa: CASSQGWTGANYGYTF
CDR3nt: TGCGCCAGCAGCCAGGGCTGGACAGGGGCTAACTATGGCTACACCTTC

v_gene: TRBV27
abundance: NA
d_gene: TRBD2
j_gene: TRBJ2-1
CDR3aa: CASSLSTSVGVYNEQFF
CDR3nt: TGTGCCAGCAGTTTATCCACTAGCGTAGGTGTTTACAATGAGCAGTTCTTC

v_gene: TRBV11-2
abundance: NA
d_gene: TRBD1
j_gene: TRBJ2-3
CDR3aa: CASSLDRDRTYTQYF
CDR3nt: TGTGCCAGCAGCTTAGACCGGGACAGGACCTATACGCAGTATTTT

v_gene: TRBV5-6
abundance: NA
d_gene: NA
j_gene: TRBJ1-5
CDR3aa: CASSLVGQPQHF
CDR3nt: TGTGCCAGCAGCTTGGTAGGTCAGCCCCAGCATTTT

v_gene: TRBV30
abundance: NA
d_gene: NA
j_gene: TRBJ2-7
CDR3aa: CAWSGAARYEQYF
CDR3nt: TGTGCCTGGAGTGGGGCAGCGCGCTACGAGCAGTACTTC

v_gene: TRBV7-6
abundance: once
d_gene: TRBD1
j_gene: TRBJ2-7
CDR3aa: CASSLGSGGGYEQYF
CDR3nt: TGTGCCAGCAGCTTAGGGTCAGGGGGCGGCTACGAGCAGTACTTC

v_gene: TRBV9
abundance: NA
d_gene: TRBD1
j_gene: TRBJ1-6
CDR3aa: CASSKGQGGSSYNSPLHF
CDR3nt: TGTGCCAGCAGCAAAGGACAGGGAGGAAGCTCCTATAATTCACCCCTCCACTTT

v_gene: TRBV28
abundance: NA
d_gene: NA
j_gene: TRBJ1-6
CDR3aa: CATVRSSYNSPLHF
CDR3nt: TGTGCCACCGTACGGAGCTCCTATAATTCACCCCTCCACTTT

v_gene: TRBV6-1
abundance: NA
d_gene: TRBD2
j_gene: TRBJ2-7
CDR3aa: CASSEEAGEVDEQYF
CDR3nt: TGTGCCAGCAGTGAAGAGGCGGGAGAAGTCGACGAGCAGTACTTC

v_gene: TRBV7-2
abundance: NA
d_gene: NA
j_gene: TRBJ2-1
CDR3aa: CASSWTHRADEQFF
CDR3nt: TGTGCCAGCAGCTGGACACACCGGGCCGATGAGCAGTTCTTC

v_gene: TRBV7-9
abundance: NA
d_gene: TRBD2
j_gene: TRBJ2-3
CDR3aa: CASSRVAGGPNTQYF
CDR3nt: TGTGCCAGCAGCCGGGTGGCGGGGGGACCTAATACGCAGTATTTT

v_gene: TRBV18
abundance: NA
d_gene: NA
j_gene: TRBJ2-7
CDR3aa: CASSSGAGEQYF
CDR3nt: TGTGCCAGCTCCTCAGGGGCGGGCGAGCAGTACTTC

v_gene: TRBV18
abundance: NA
d_gene: NA
j_gene: TRBJ2-5
CDR3aa: CASSPPDPRETQYF
CDR3nt: TGTGCCAGCTCACCACCGGATCCCAGGGAGACCCAGTACTTC

v_gene: TRBV6-6
abundance: NA
d_gene: TRBD1
j_gene: TRBJ2-7
CDR3aa: CASRTSRDRDEQYF
CDR3nt: TGTGCCAGCAGGACGTCCCGGGACAGGGACGAGCAGTACTTC

v_gene: TRBV7-9
abundance: few
d_gene: NA
j_gene: TRBJ1-1
CDR3aa: CASSLAYSGAVTEAFF
CDR3nt: TGTGCCAGCAGCTTAGCGTATTCGGGGGCTGTCACTGAAGCTTTCTTT

v_gene: TRBV5-1
abundance: NA
d_gene: NA
j_gene: TRBJ1-2
CDR3aa: CASSPPRGFEGYTF
CDR3nt: TGCGCCAGCAGTCCCCCAAGGGGGTTCGAAGGCTACACCTTC

v_gene: TRBV7-6
abundance: NA
d_gene: NA
j_gene: TRBJ2-3
CDR3aa: CASSLVLGVGADTQYF
CDR3nt: TGTGCCAGCAGCTTAGTACTAGGGGTCGGGGCAGATACGCAGTATTTT

v_gene: TRBV28
abundance: few
d_gene: NA
j_gene: TRBJ2-3
CDR3aa: CASSFRFSGGLDTQYF
CDR3nt: TGTGCCAGCAGTTTTCGCTTTTCCGGGGGCCTGGATACGCAGTATTTT

v_gene: TRBV29-1
abundance: once
d_gene: TRBD1
j_gene: TRBJ1-2
CDR3aa: CSVATGTDYGYTF
CDR3nt: TGCAGCGTTGCGACTGGGACAGACTATGGCTACACCTTC

v_gene: TRBV19
abundance: NA
d_gene: TRBD2
j_gene: TRBJ2-3
CDR3aa: CASSGWLAGAITDTQYF
CDR3nt: TGTGCCAGTAGCGGGTGGCTAGCGGGAGCCATCACAGATACGCAGTATTTT

v_gene: TRBV7-9
abundance: NA
d_gene: NA
j_gene: TRBJ2-7
CDR3aa: CASSREIQGNHGQYF
CDR3nt: TGTGCCAGCAGCCGCGAAATACAGGGAAATCATGGGCAGTACTTC

v_gene: TRBV18
abundance: once
d_gene: NA
j_gene: TRBJ1-2
CDR3aa: CASSLIDRSYGYTF
CDR3nt: TGTGCCAGCTCACTAATCGACAGAAGCTATGGCTACACCTTC

v_gene: TRBV19
abundance: NA
d_gene: NA
j_gene: TRBJ2-6
CDR3aa: CASSIAAGANVLTF
CDR3nt: TGTGCCAGTAGTATAGCCGCTGGGGCCAACGTCCTGACTTTC

v_gene: TRBV14
abundance: NA
d_gene: TRBD1
j_gene: TRBJ1-2
CDR3aa: CASSQDKTGHSGYTF
CDR3nt: TGTGCCAGCAGCCAAGATAAGACAGGGCATTCTGGCTACACCTTC

v_gene: TRBV5-1
abundance: NA
d_gene: NA
j_gene: TRBJ2-3
CDR3aa: CASSLGASESTDTQYF
CDR3nt: TGCGCCAGCAGCTTGGGGGCCAGCGAAAGCACAGATACGCAGTATTTT

v_gene: TRBV12-5
abundance: NA
d_gene: NA
j_gene: TRBJ2-7
CDR3aa: CASGHGGQAEQYF
CDR3nt: TGTGCTAGTGGTCACGGTGGCCAGGCCGAGCAGTACTTC

v_gene: TRBV7-2
abundance: once
d_gene: TRBD1
j_gene: TRBJ1-2
CDR3aa: CASRPDRGRDGYTF
CDR3nt: TGTGCCAGCAGACCAGACAGGGGGAGAGATGGCTACACCTTC

v_gene: TRBV11-1
abundance: NA
d_gene: TRBD1
j_gene: TRBJ1-1
CDR3aa: CASSSRQGTFSEAFF
CDR3nt: TGTGCCAGCAGCTCCCGACAGGGCACTTTTTCTGAAGCTTTCTTT

v_gene: TRBV9
abundance: NA
d_gene: NA
j_gene: TRBJ1-4
CDR3aa: CASSVAAGDEKLFF
CDR3nt: TGTGCCAGCAGCGTAGCAGCAGGGGATGAAAAACTGTTTTTT